This TCR beta chain was documented in a study of T cell responses to AZD1222 COVID-19 vaccine. Unmatched junction bases numbered 9, after V lost 4 bases and J lost 10 bases. Germline CDR1 SGHNT, CDR2 YYREEE (reference sequence). This CDR3 is built from 14 residues. The study pooled second doses at about 4 or about 12 weeks. Using immunoSEQ multiplex PCR, the repertoire was profiled, and TCRdb retains in-frame clones only, with some absent. The table includes 90,000 to 150,000 clones, around 88% detected once. As to this clone: Its antigen is not identified.

The study, taken as a whole, reports: Nearly half of spike-specific TCRs reportedly target variant regions that are unmutated in the B.1.351 and B.1.1.7 variants.

The chain recombines TRBV5-4 with TRBJ2-5; 11 bases align to TRBD2. Sample: peripheral blood, taken 28 days after the second AZD1222 dose. This clonotype was obtained from an adult who received the AZD1222 COVID-19 vaccine. CDR3 in DNA: TGTGCCAGCAGCACTTGGGGTAGCGGGGGGGGCCAGTACTTC. Translated: CASSTWGSGGGQYF. The full variable domain, its missing parts supplied by reference TRBV5-4 and TRBJ2-5, is ETGVTQSPTHLIKTRGQQVTLRCSSQSGHNTVSWYQQALGQGPQFIFQYYREEENGRGNFPPRFSGLQFPNYSSELNVNALELDDSALYLCASSTWGSGGGQYFGPGTRLLVL.